These 3 T cell receptor beta chains were sequenced from one sample in a study of CD8 T cells in Susac syndrome. RNA in amounts of roughly 0.5 to 1 ug was reverse transcribed with random hexamers. One entry per CDR3 protein results from TCRdb running MiXCR on the immunoSEQ multiplex PCR reads. The sample yields about 200,000 distinct CDR3 sequences, 90% to 95% seen once. The sample consisted of CD4+ T cells from PBMCs. Receptors were obtained from a human donor in good health.

This rearrangement joins TRBV20-1 to TRBJ1-1; 8 bases line up with TRBD1. V dropped 2 bases and J dropped 8; count of bases not matched to a gene: 10. The CDR3 is 14 amino acids. CDR1 is DFQATT and CDR2 is SNEGSKA in the germline V gene (reference sequence). The CDR3 bases are TGCAGTGCTAGATGGGCAGGGGGCCAAAAGGAAGCTTTCTTT. Its translation is CSARWAGGQKEAFF.

The chain is built from TRBV18 and TRBJ2-1; 7 bases align to TRBD1. This CDR3 region has 14 residues. V lost 3 bases, J lost 7 bases, and 6 bases stayed unmatched. CDR1 and CDR2 (germline): KGHSH, LQKENI. The CDR3 is CASSPRTGENEQFF. The CDR3 bases are TGTGCCAGCTCACCGCGAACAGGGGAAAATGAGCAGTTCTTC. Complete variable domain (other parts from reference TRBV18 and TRBJ2-1): NAGVMQNPRHLVRRRGQEARLRCSPMKGHSHVYWYRQLPEEGLKFMVYLQKENIIDESGMPKERFSAEFPKEGPSILRIQQVVRGDSAAYFCASSPRTGENEQFFGPGTRLTVL.

The chain uses TRBV20-1 and TRBJ2-2; a weak D match, TRBD2 (6 bases). From germline, CDR1 is DFQATT and CDR2 SNEGSKA (reference sequence). V was clipped by 2 bases and J by 9 bases, with 10 bases between them. CDR3 size: 12 residues. CDR3: CSARPTSRELFF. In DNA, the CDR3 is TGCAGTGCTAGACCGACTAGTCGGGAGCTGTTTTTT.